This T cell receptor beta chain was sequenced in a study of blood T cell repertoires in COVID-19 (TCRdb year 2020). Some background on the complete study: Samples from collaborators originated in the United States, Italy and Spain and spanned both the acute and convalescent phases of COVID-19. The prospective study material was composed of cDNA or gDNA derived from T cells, B-cell-depleted T cells, or PBMCs. The dataset comprised deeply sampled blood TCRbeta repertoires from subjects exposed to, actively infected with, or recovered from COVID-19. The repertoires were made available in a free public database intended to serve as a resource for research on the immune response to SARS-CoV-2. Samples were obtained from the ongoing ImmuneRACE study (first 160 participants) and from 1,254 subjects provided by 6 global collaborators. A de-identified subject ID, COVID-19 status, age in years and sex were almost always included in the sample metadata. Where available, HLA class I and class II types were obtained from metadata supplied by the sample provider rather than from assay-based typing. On the study overall, not on this receptor specifically: The amount of clinical and demographic metadata varied by source and participant and was provided uncurated.

V is shortened by 0 bases, J by 7 bases, and the region joining them spans 12 bases. Per the germline V gene (reference sequence), SEHNR is the CDR1 and FQNEAQ is the CDR2. Spanning cysteine to phenylalanine, the CDR3 consists of 15 amino acids. Only the CDR3 region is kept as DNA, spanning 45 bases read in frame from base 1. Notes on this clone: Its antigen is currently not known. No base-level quality is on record; no much larger clone is a single base apart.

Collaborating institutions collected whole blood in K2EDTA tubes following their own protocols. For TCRbeta analysis, collaborators shipped samples in one of three forms: frozen whole blood, isolated PBMCs, or DNA extracted from either of those sample types. TCRbeta CDR3 regions were amplified from genomic DNA using the immunoSEQ Assay, a bias-controlled multiplex PCR. In the source study's methods: The number of nucleated cells in each sample was estimated from the amplification of reference gene primers within the assay. To quantify the absolute abundance of each unique TCRbeta CDR3 rearrangement, sequence reads were collapsed and filtered. For each sample, productive Simpson clonality was calculated as the square root of Simpson's diversity index over productive rearrangements. TCRdb re-hosts the immuneACCESS table, in-frame sequences only. Its copies lack some clones; in the studies checked, an unresolved V gene accounts for under half of them, and the cause for the rest is not known. V and J calls and clone size are those listed in that table; D and trimming were worked out from the DNA. This sample lists 140,000 or so clones; more than 65% were detected once. The top ten clones comprise around 8.6% of the sample.

The rearrangement combines TRBV7-9 with TRBJ1-4, with the D gene uncertain. Specimen: peripheral blood. The receptor comes from a human donor in a cohort sampled during active COVID-19. The bases read TGTGCCAGCAGCTTAGCGCAGGTCTGGCCTGAAAAACTGTTTTTT. Its protein product is CASSLAQVWPEKLFF.